This is a list of T cell receptor beta chains from one sample in a study of metastatic and nonmetastatic thyroid tumors. MiXCR was used by TCRdb to re-call the PCR reads. The sample yields around 31,000 clones, less than 30% seen once. The material sequenced was blood. The receptors stem from a female donor with papillary thyroid cancer or a benign thyroid nodule (not recorded which). Some clones in this sample may be carry-over from other donors' samples. CDR3s include the opening cysteine and the closing phenylalanine or tryptophan. A D gene is named only where the DNA matches it firmly. The size entry is marked missing in some rows and otherwise reads once, few, many or a size class.

j_call	d_call	clone_size	v_call	cdr3_nt	cdr3_aa
TRBJ2-7	NA	few	TRBV6-5	TGTGCCAGCAGTTACGGGCCCCGGACCTACGAGCAGTACTTC	CASSYGPRTYEQYF
TRBJ2-7	NA	NA	TRBV7-9	TGTGCCAGCAGCTTCTCAGGGGGGTTCCAGTACTTC	CASSFSGGFQYF
TRBJ2-2	NA	NA	TRBV5-1	TGCGCCAGCAGCTTGGTCGCCAGCACCGGGGAGCTGTTTTTT	CASSLVASTGELFF
TRBJ1-2	NA	NA	TRBV5-6	TGTGCCAGCAGCTTGACAGGTCCGAGCGGCTACACCTTC	CASSLTGPSGYTF
TRBJ2-1	NA	many	TRBV11-2	TGTGCCAGCAGCTCCCTTGTGGGATACGATGAGCAGTTCTTC	CASSSLVGYDEQFF
TRBJ1-5	TRBD1	few	TRBV6-5	TGTGCCAGCAGTCACGACAGGGGCAATCAGCCCCAGCATTTT	CASSHDRGNQPQHF
TRBJ1-2	TRBD1	few	TRBV27	TGTGCCAGCAGTGCCAGACAGGGGGCTGGCTATGGCTACACCTTC	CASSARQGAGYGYTF
TRBJ1-2	NA	few	TRBV5-1	TGCGCCAGCAGCTATCCGGGACACGAAAGAACAGGTGGCTACACCTTC	CASSYPGHERTGGYTF
TRBJ2-1	TRBD1	few	TRBV6-1	TGTGCCAGCAGGGACAGGTCCAATGAGCAGTTCTTC	CASRDRSNEQFF
TRBJ2-7	NA	NA	TRBV27	TGTGCCAGCAGTTTAACCCGGGGCTCCTACGAGCAGTACTTC	CASSLTRGSYEQYF
TRBJ2-3	TRBD1	few	TRBV6-1	TGTGCCAGCAAAAAGGACAGGAAGCGAATCGATACGCAGTATTTT	CASKKDRKRIDTQYF
TRBJ1-1	NA	NA	TRBV6-2/TRBV6-3	TGTGCCAGCAGTTACTTGGCTTTAGGGCTGAACACTGAAGCTTTCTTT	CASSYLALGLNTEAFF
TRBJ2-7	TRBD1	many	TRBV4-2	TGTGCCAGCAGCCAAGCCGGGACAGTTAGCTACGAGCAGTACTTC	CASSQAGTVSYEQYF
TRBJ2-6	TRBD1	NA	TRBV5-1	TGCGCCAGCAGCTTGGGGGACAGCTCTGGGGCCAACGTCCTGACTTTC	CASSLGDSSGANVLTF
TRBJ2-2	NA	NA	TRBV6-2/TRBV6-3	TGTGCCAGCAGTTGGGGGCTACCAAGAGAAACCGGGGAGCTGTTTTTT	CASSWGLPRETGELFF
TRBJ2-3	TRBD1	many	TRBV5-1	TGCGCCAGCAGCTTGGCCCTTGGACAGGGGGATACGCAGTATTTT	CASSLALGQGDTQYF
TRBJ2-7	NA	few	TRBV6-1	TGTGCCAGCAGTTCCGAATTCCGTAGTGCCTACGAGCAGTACTTC	CASSSEFRSAYEQYF
TRBJ1-2	NA	many	TRBV9	TGTGCCAGCAGCGTAGGTTACGGAGTTAACTATGGCTACACCTTC	CASSVGYGVNYGYTF
TRBJ2-2	NA	NA	TRBV5-8	TGTGCCAGCAGCCCGGTAGGGACAATCGGGGAGCTGTTTTTT	CASSPVGTIGELFF
TRBJ1-1	NA	NA	TRBV12-3/TRBV12-4	TGTGCCAGCAGTACATCCGGAGGGGCTGAAGCTTTCTTT	CASSTSGGAEAFF
TRBJ1-5	TRBD1	NA	TRBV20-1	TGCAGTGCTACAGCAGGGGGTGCGGGCAGTCGGCCCCAGCATTTT	CSATAGGAGSRPQHF
TRBJ1-2	NA	few	TRBV14	TGTGCCAGCAGCCAGACAGAGTATGGCTACACCTTC	CASSQTEYGYTF
TRBJ2-1	TRBD1	many	TRBV11-2	TGTGCCAGCAGCCGTGACAGGGTCCTTCGGTTCTTC	CASSRDRVLRFF
TRBJ1-6	NA	NA	TRBV20-1	TGCAGTGCTAGAGAATCAGGGTTTGCGGAAAATTCACCCCTCCACTTT	CSARESGFAENSPLHF
TRBJ2-1	TRBD2	NA	TRBV14	TGTGCCAGCAGCCAAGTTGGGGATAGCGGGAGACATAAGCAGTTCTTC	CASSQVGDSGRHKQFF
TRBJ2-7	NA	few	TRBV27	TGTGCCAGCAGTCGGGGCCAAGAGGGGCTCGAGCAGTACTTC	CASSRGQEGLEQYF
TRBJ2-7	NA	many	TRBV20-1	TGCAGGGCCCGGGACACTACCTACGAGCAGTACTTC	CRARDTTYEQYF
TRBJ2-1	TRBD2	NA	TRBV9	TGTGCCAGCAGCGTAGCTAAGGGGACTAGCGGGAGGTCGATTAATGAGCAGTTCTTC	CASSVAKGTSGRSINEQFF
TRBJ2-5	TRBD2	NA	TRBV7-3	TGTGCCAGCAGCGGACTAGCGGGAGAGACCCAGTACTTC	CASSGLAGETQYF
TRBJ2-1	NA	many	TRBV12-3/TRBV12-4	TGTGCCAGCAGTGAACAGGGAGGGTCCTACAATGAGCAGTTCTTC	CASSEQGGSYNEQFF
TRBJ2-3	NA	many	TRBV29-1	TGCAGCGTTGGGAGGGCTAGCACAGATACGCAGTATTTT	CSVGRASTDTQYF
TRBJ1-6	NA	NA	TRBV11-2	TGTGCCAGCAGCACGTCGGGACTTAATTCACCCCTCCACTTT	CASSTSGLNSPLHF
TRBJ2-7	NA	NA	TRBV6-1	TGTGCCAGCAGTGAAGCGTACAGCTACGAGCAGTACTTC	CASSEAYSYEQYF
TRBJ2-7	TRBD1	NA	TRBV6-1	TGTGCCAGCAGTGGCGGACAGGGTCCATACTACGAGCAGTACTTC	CASSGGQGPYYEQYF
TRBJ2-7	NA	few	TRBV3-1	TGTGCCAGCAGCCGTAAGATAAATTCCGAGCAGTACTTC	CASSRKINSEQYF
TRBJ1-5	NA	NA	TRBV7-8	TGTGCCAGCAGCGCGGACAGCTTTGTCAATCAGCCCCAGCATTTT	CASSADSFVNQPQHF
TRBJ2-1	NA	many	TRBV7-9	TGTGCCAGCAGCTTAAGACCAACTCTCTCCTACAATGAGCAGTTCTTC	CASSLRPTLSYNEQFF
TRBJ1-1	NA	few	TRBV28	TGTGCCAGCAGTTTCCTACGGCAGAACACTGAAGCTTTCTTT	CASSFLRQNTEAFF
TRBJ2-6	NA	few	TRBV15	TGTGCCACCAGCAGGGACACGCTCCCTGGGGCCAACGTCCTGACTTTC	CATSRDTLPGANVLTF
TRBJ1-5	NA	NA	TRBV5-5	TGTGCCAGCAGCCGAGGGCAGGCCGATCAGCCCCAGCATTTT	CASSRGQADQPQHF
TRBJ1-6	NA	NA	TRBV3-1	TGTGCCAGCAGCCAAGATGGGGGGAGTGGTTCACCCCTCCACTTT	CASSQDGGSGSPLHF
TRBJ2-7	NA	NA	TRBV11-3	TGTGCCAGCAGCTTAGATGATCTGGGGTCTTCAGGCGAGCAGTACTTC	CASSLDDLGSSGEQYF
TRBJ2-5	NA	NA	TRBV5-1	TGCGCCAGCAGCTTGGAAGGTAGCGGCGTTTCGGCCCAGTACTTC	CASSLEGSGVSAQYF
TRBJ2-2	NA	NA	TRBV20-1	TGCAGTGCTAGAGTTCCGGGGCTCAAAACCGGGGAGCTGTTTTTT	CSARVPGLKTGELFF
TRBJ2-2	NA	many	TRBV7-6	TGTGCCAGCAGCTTAGCCAGGAGCTCCGGGGAGCTGTTTTTT	CASSLARSSGELFF
TRBJ2-5	TRBD2	NA	TRBV20-1	TGCAGTGCCAGGGGACTAGCGGGGCTAAGAGAGACCCAGTACTTC	CSARGLAGLRETQYF
TRBJ2-7	NA	many	TRBV3-1	TGTGCCAGCAGCAACACGTTGGACGAGCAGTACTTC	CASSNTLDEQYF
TRBJ2-7	NA	NA	TRBV5-1	TGCGCCAGCAGTCCAGGGGTGCCCTTCTACGAGCAGTACTTC	CASSPGVPFYEQYF
TRBJ2-5	TRBD2	many	TRBV5-4	TGTGCCAGCAGCTTGGATCTAGCGGGAGCCGAGACCCAGTACTTC	CASSLDLAGAETQYF
TRBJ2-1	NA	NA	TRBV6-2/TRBV6-3	TGTGCCAGCAGTAATCACGCTGGGCGTGAGCAGTTCTTC	CASSNHAGREQFF
TRBJ2-2	TRBD2	NA	TRBV6-2/TRBV6-3	TGTGCCATCTCTAGCGGGACGAACACCGGGGAGCTGTTTTTT	CAISSGTNTGELFF
TRBJ1-5	NA	NA	TRBV20-1	TGCAGTGCTAGCGAGTGGGCCAATCAGCCCCAGCATTTT	CSASEWANQPQHF
TRBJ1-2	NA	few	TRBV28	TGTGCCAGCAGTGCTATTCCGACAGGAACCTATGGCTACACCTTC	CASSAIPTGTYGYTF
TRBJ1-5	TRBD1	NA	TRBV2	TGTGCCAGCAGTGCATCCGGACAGGGCGGCAATCAGCCCCAGCATTTT	CASSASGQGGNQPQHF
TRBJ1-1	NA	NA	TRBV30	TGTGCCTGGAGTTCGGGGCACCCGAACACTGAAGCTTTCTTT	CAWSSGHPNTEAFF
TRBJ2-7	NA	NA	TRBV20-1	TGCAGTGCTAGAGATCGAAGGGCTAGCCGGTACGAGCAGTACTTC	CSARDRRASRYEQYF
TRBJ1-1	NA	few	TRBV5-5	TGTGCCAGCAGTCTAGGGATTACTGAAGCTTTCTTT	CASSLGITEAFF